What follows are 14 T cell receptor beta chains derived from one specimen sequenced in a study of vaccination and CD4 T cells after COVID-19 (dated by TCRdb to the early 2020s). The receptor library was made with PCR. The listed sequencing device is Illumina iSeq 100. At the Johns Hopkins FTIC core, DNA from the cultured CD4+ T cells underwent TCR sequencing with the Oncomine TCR Beta short-read assay. The public sequencing data were trimmed at Q25 with fastp and processed into clonotypes with MiXCR by TCRdb, which kept only in-frame beta chains. Duplicate CDR3 protein sequences are folded into a single record with the most common DNA and genes. The sample table shows more than 13,000 distinct CDR3 sequences, and around 30% are seen once. Roughly a sixth of the sample belongs to the ten largest clones. Antigens for these TCRs are unknown. The meaning of the sample's treatment or condition label: 10-day PBMC culture with coronavirus spike peptide pools or control peptides (ViraFEST assay).

The sample consisted of cultured CD4+ T cells from blood. These receptors were obtained from a human donor with COVID-19.

This clonotype was found a few times. The CDR3 DNA is TGTGCCAGCAGGGCTGGACAGCGAAACACCGGGGAGCTGTTTTTT. Its translation is CASRAGQRNTGELFF. The V and J genes are TRBV5-8 and TRBJ2-2; D possibly corresponds to TRBD1 (6 bases). Germline V CDR1 and CDR2: SGHTS, YDEGEE. Trimming removed 5 bases at V and 2 bases at J, with 13 bases between. CDR3 length equals 15 residues.

This chain links TRBV24-1 with TRBJ1-5, with D uncertain. CDR1 is KGHDR, CDR2 SFDVKD, per germline. V was shortened by 4 bases and J by 0 bases, with 12 bases between the two germline ends. The CDR3 loop spans 16 amino acids. The CDR3 DNA sequence: TGTGCCACCAGTGAGGCTACAGATTATAGCAATCAGCCCCAGCATTTT. Its protein product is CATSEATDYSNQPQHF.

This clonotype appeared a few times. V and J are TRBV20-1 and TRBJ1-4, with a weak D call TRBD1 (5 bases). The CDR3 loop spans 15 amino acids. V lost 0 bases and J 3 bases, leaving 11 bases between the germline ends. Germline-derived CDR1 and CDR2 are DFQATT and SNEGSKA (reference sequence). Here the CDR3 DNA reads TGCAGTGCTAGAGATCTTCGACAGTCTAATGAAAAACTGTTTTTT. It codes for CSARDLRQSNEKLFF.

The CDR3 nucleotides read TGTGCCAGCAGCCCGTACAGGGAGAACACTGAAGCTTTCTTT. Amino acid sequence: CASSPYRENTEAFF. This chain links TRBV5-8 with TRBJ1-1; D perhaps matches TRBD1 (6 bases). CDR3 length: 14 amino acids. V dropped 4 bases and J dropped 1 base, with 11 bases sitting between them. In germline, CDR1 is SGHTS, CDR2 YDEGEE.

The genes are TRBV6-5 and TRBJ2-1, with a possible D match to TRBD2 (7 bases). Trimming pared 4 bases from V and 14 bases from J, leaving 15 bases between. The CDR3 covers 12 residues. Germline CDR1 and CDR2: MNHEY and SVGAGI. The CDR3 DNA reads as TGTGCCAGCAGTTCACCACAGGGAGGGGAGTTCTTC. Residues: CASSSPQGGEFF.

This clonotype was picked up a small number of times. The chain is built from TRBV11-2 and TRBJ2-2; no firm D call. The CDR3 is 14 amino acids. Germline CDR1 SGHAT, CDR2 FQNNGV. V was trimmed by 11 bases and J by 0 bases, leaving 13 bases between them. The CDR3 sequence is CARGFASNTGELFF. The CDR3 DNA sequence: TGTGCCCGTGGCTTTGCGTCGAACACCGGGGAGCTGTTTTTT.

V usage is TRBV29-1 and J usage is TRBJ2-2; 11 bases map to TRBD2. The CDR3 has 16 amino acids. V lost 4 bases and J lost 1; bases outside the gene matches: 5. Germline loops: CDR1 SQVTM, CDR2 ANQGSEA. This CDR3 reads CSVGRLAGLNTGELFF. CDR3 sequence (DNA): TGCAGCGTTGGCAGACTAGCGGGGTTGAACACCGGGGAGCTGTTTTTT.

The CDR3 loop reads CSASYRLTSYEQYF. For the CDR3, the DNA is TGCAGTGCTAGTTACAGGTTGACCTCCTACGAGCAGTACTTC. The genes are TRBV20-1 and TRBJ2-7; the D gene is possibly TRBD1 (5 bases). Germline CDR1 is DFQATT and CDR2 is SNEGSKA (reference sequence). The CDR3 extends over 14 amino acids. The germline V and J ends were trimmed by 3 bases and 0 bases, with 12 bases remaining between them.

This clonotype was counted a few times. V usage is TRBV5-1 and J usage is TRBJ1-6; maybe TRBD1 (6 bases). Trimming shortened V by 0 bases and J by 7 bases, and 11 bases separated the two germline ends. This CDR3 is 15 amino acids long. CDR1 is SGHRS, CDR2 YFSETQ, per germline. CDR3 residues: CASSLEGGKNSPLHF. CDR3 nucleotide sequence: TGCGCCAGCAGCTTGGAGGGGGGGAAGAATTCACCCCTCCACTTT.

This rearrangement joins TRBV27 to TRBJ2-2, with a tentative D call TRBD2 (6 bases). The germline V gene encodes CDR1 MNHEY and CDR2 SMNVEV (reference sequence). The CDR3 runs 16 residues. The ends were cut back, 1 base at V and 1 base at J, with 10 bases in the middle. The CDR3 DNA reads as TGTGCCAGCAGTTTATTTTCCGGGGGGAACACCGGGGAGCTGTTTTTT. Protein: CASSLFSGGNTGELFF.

This clonotype has just a few counts. The chain combines TRBV19 with TRBJ1-1, with TRBD1 as a possible D gene (6 bases). Trimming cost V 1 base and J 5 bases, with 14 bases left between them. Germline V lookup: CDR1 LNHDA, CDR2 SQIVND (reference sequence). This CDR3 has 15 amino acids. CDR3 loop: CASSIAPGAGTEAFF. The CDR3 nucleotides are TGTGCCAGTAGTATAGCTCCGGGGGCGGGTACTGAAGCTTTCTTT.

CDR3: CASSLVRVDTEAFF. For the CDR3, the DNA is TGTGCCAGCAGCTTAGTGCGGGTGGACACTGAAGCTTTCTTT. V usage is TRBV7-2 and J usage is TRBJ1-1; D gene ambiguous. Germline V gene sequence: CDR1 SGHTA, CDR2 FQGNSA. The CDR3 totals 14 residues. V lost 1 base, J lost 3 bases, and 9 bases lay in between.

This clonotype appeared a few times. The V and J genes are TRBV12-3 or TRBV12-4 and TRBJ1-2; 9 bases line up with TRBD1. The length of the CDR3 is 13 residues. The V gene end was trimmed by 7 bases and the J gene end by 8 bases; junction bases not matched to a gene: 8. CDR3 DNA: TGTGCCAGCAACCAGGACAGGGGAAACGGCTACACCTTC. This gives the protein CASNQDRGNGYTF.

This sequence joins TRBV30 and TRBJ2-1; D uncertain. The CDR3 is made up of 11 amino acids. Trimming took off 0 bases at V and 7 bases at J, with 4 bases between the two ends. From germline, CDR1 is GTSNPN and CDR2 SVGIG (reference sequence). In DNA, the CDR3 is TGTGCCTGGAGTGTAGGTAATGAGCAGTTCTTC. This translates into CAWSVGNEQFF.